What follows describes a single TCR beta chain. Its binding antigen is unknown. The input lacks base qualities; no much larger clone sits a single base away. V is cut back by 1 base and J by 3 bases, with 9 bases in the junction unmatched. From cysteine to phenylalanine, the CDR3 is 17 amino acids long. Kept here is only the CDR3 DNA, which spans 51 bases and is read in frame from base 1. The germline V gene gives CDR1 as MGHRA and CDR2 as YSYEKL. The data originate from a study of HIV-infected patients and healthy controls (dated by TCRdb to about 2014). About the study as a whole: Whether deep TCR repertoire sequencing of small blood samples from HIV patients could capture immune perturbation and reconstitution was tested in the study. Results and caveats for the whole study, not just this receptor: In HIV-infected patients, the apparent post-therapy recovery of the Gini index was not replicated in size-matched repertoire data. HLA typing of donors was not performed in the study. Mean usage differed significantly between HIV-infected patients and controls for eight alpha and eight beta V genes. Only sixteen HIV-infected individuals were processed, which the authors considered a major limit on how widely the findings apply. The pairing of alpha and beta chains was not determined in the samples. Healthy control repertoires showed roughly threefold more distinct CDR3s and higher Shannon diversity than untreated HIV+ repertoires. Unequal numbers of distinct sequences between patients and controls complicated comparisons, and size-matching overweighted rare events from HIV-infected data. Significantly higher mean Gini indices were seen in HIV-infected repertoires than in controls, possibly reflecting oligoclonality. MAIT cell alpha-chain CDR3s were present at high frequency in healthy controls but severely depleted in HIV+ repertoires. Both the Jaccard index and the count of highly shared sequences showed that healthy controls shared more CDR3s between individuals than HIV+ patients did. Slight age and sex profile differences between the study cohorts did not explain the observed diversity differences. Using whole blood restricted sequencing depth and prevented separating the dynamics of distinct T-cell subpopulations. During therapy, a significant decrease in frequency was seen for HIV-associated CDR3s, whereas no significant change was found for CMV-associated CDR3s, although most of them became more frequent.

Using SuperScript III with primers targeting the alpha and beta constant regions, around 550 ng of RNA was reverse transcribed. Separate alpha and beta chain libraries were generated by chain-specific third strand synthesis with multiplexing indices. In the protocol, all rearrangements within a chain were amplified with a single primer pair so that primer bias was avoided, and molecular barcodes were added to each cDNA molecule. T4 RNA Ligase 1 joined purified cDNA to a 5' RACE adapter that carried a random hexamer and the SP2 sequencing primer site. With slow temperature ramps used to favor optimal annealing, second strand synthesis was primed from the SP2 site with Phusion polymerase. Two random hexamer sequences, both added before amplification and joined together, made up the 12-nucleotide barcode of each molecule. A brief initial PCR introduced P5 and P7 adapter elements together with a second index, and a roughly 25-cycle amplification PCR using P5s and P7 primers was subsequently performed. In total the libraries went through roughly 29 PCR cycles, after which the libraries were quantified on a Qubit, sized on a Bioanalyzer, and diluted to approximately 3.9 nM. Sequencing of the normalized libraries was performed on an Illumina MiSeq with 2 x 250 paired-end kits. MinElute columns were the means by which the reverse transcription reactions were cleaned up, and the reactions were eluted into roughly 10 ul Tris-Cl. A 1:1 ratio of AMPure XP beads was used to clean the adapter ligations after they had run for roughly 23 hours at 16 degrees C. In the authors' own workflow: Demultiplexed FASTQ files were processed with a modified Decombinator by which V, J, insert and barcode information was output. Sequences sharing a barcode but differing from the dominant sequence were discarded as errors, and barcodes clustered at Levenshtein distance 3 were counted to estimate original cDNA molecules. For downstream analyses, the R packages ineq, vegan, igraph and RCytoscape were used, along with IMGT nomenclature and CDR3 definitions. V gene usage was computed over distinct sequences, each TCR counted once to avoid skew from clonal expansion. Unique CDR3 amino acid sequences within a donor were connected in similarity networks whenever two sequences differed by a single Levenshtein edit. Published HIV-specific CDR3s (92 alpha, 600 to 750 beta) and CMV-specific CDR3s (around 12 alpha, over 200 beta) were compiled and searched for in the repertoires. Random subsampling to size-matched repertoires showed patients' decreased diversity was not caused by their lower sequence numbers. TCRdb applied fastp at Q25 and MiXCR to the public reads, then kept only in-frame beta chains. Each entry is one CDR3 protein sequence, shown with its most common DNA and genes. TCRdb's processing, not the authors', yielded these V and J calls. This sample comprises fewer than 25,000 distinct CDR3 sequences, roughly 8.9% of them detected only once. About 2.6% of the sample is in the top ten clones.

Whole blood was used without fractionating the cells, so the repertoire represented all peripheral T cells without sorting. As controls, approximately 9 uninfected healthy donors were sampled, and a few of those donors gave samples twice, roughly 3 months apart. For RNA extraction, about 2.7 ml of peripheral blood was collected into Tempus tubes. The TURBO-DNase kit was used to remove leftover genomic DNA, and GLOBINclear was used to deplete globin mRNA. Material for sequencing was blood. This receptor was identified in an adult in good health. The chain is encoded by TRBV4-1 joined to TRBJ1-5, with TRBD1 identical over 7 junction bases. The CDR3 reads as follows: CASSQGSNGQANQPQHF. The nucleotides read TGCGCCAGCAGCCAAGGCAGCAATGGACAGGCCAATCAGCCCCAGCATTTT.